Listed below are T cell receptor beta chains from one sample, sequenced in a study of naive and memory T cell subsets. TCRdb analysed the UMI-ligation and nested PCR reads with MiXCR anew, one entry per CDR3 protein. The repertoire holds around 110,000 distinct CDR3 sequences, with 35% to 40% as singletons. Sequencing was done on a sample of central memory CD4+ T cells from blood. The source of these receptors is a human donor in good health. Both conserved end residues are part of each CDR3. A D gene is named only where the DNA matches it firmly. Some rows mark clone size as missing; the rest say once, few, many or name a class of expanded clone.

clone size | J gene | D gene | V gene | CDR3 DNA | CDR3 protein
once | TRBJ2-1 | TRBD2 | TRBV27 | TGTGCCAGCAGACCCTCACTAGTTGGGGGGGGTGAGCAGTTCTTC | CASRPSLVGGGEQFF
- | TRBJ2-2 | - | TRBV29-1 | TGCAGCGTTGAAATCGGGGTGGACGGGGAGCTGTTTTTT | CSVEIGVDGELFF
few | TRBJ2-6 | - | TRBV9 | TGTGCCAGCAGCGTAGGATTATTCGGGACGGACTACTCTGGGGCCAACGTCCTGACTTTC | CASSVGLFGTDYSGANVLTF
once | TRBJ1-5 | - | TRBV2 | TGTGCCAGCAAGGGGACCCTCAATCAGCCCCAGCATTTT | CASKGTLNQPQHF
- | TRBJ2-7 | TRBD1 | TRBV20-1 | TGCAGTGCTAGTCCCGGGACAGGGGGGGACGAGCAGTACTTC | CSASPGTGGDEQYF
- | TRBJ2-3 | TRBD1 | TRBV24-1 | TGTGCCACCAGTGGGACAGGGCGCACAGATACGCAGTATTTT | CATSGTGRTDTQYF
- | TRBJ1-4 | - | TRBV6-1 | TGTGCCAGCAGTGAAGCGCTACCGGCGGGTGAAAAACTGTTTTTT | CASSEALPAGEKLFF
few | TRBJ2-3 | - | TRBV6-5 | TGTGCCAGCAGGAGGGGGGCAGATACGCAGTATTTT | CASRRGADTQYF
- | TRBJ2-5 | - | TRBV28 | TGTGCCAGCAGTACCCAACCACCGGGACATAAACAAGAGACCCAGTACTTC | CASSTQPPGHKQETQYF
- | TRBJ2-1 | - | TRBV30 | TGTGCCTGGAGTGCCCTCGGCCATGAGCAGTTCTTC | CAWSALGHEQFF
- | TRBJ2-6 | TRBD2 | TRBV20-1 | TGCAGTGCCCGGGGGGTTGGGGCCAACGTCCTGACTTTC | CSARGVGANVLTF
- | TRBJ2-7 | - | TRBV21-1 | TGTGCCAGCAGCAAACCCCCCATCTGGGACCACGAGCAGTACTTC | CASSKPPIWDHEQYF
- | TRBJ2-7 | - | TRBV28 | TGTGCCAGCGGATCACGCACAGGGGAGCAGTACTTC | CASGSRTGEQYF
- | TRBJ2-5 | TRBD1 | TRBV28 | TGTGCCAGCAGTTTAATGGGACGGACAGGGGGCCAGGGGACCCAGTACTTC | CASSLMGRTGGQGTQYF